Sequencing of this T cell receptor beta chain was carried out in a study of breast tumors, draining lymph nodes, adjacent tissues. Overall study findings and caveats: Compared with lymph nodes, tumors were less diverse; compared with nontumor tissue, more. Luminal-like breast cancer showed significantly greater tumor-nontumor repertoire similarity than basal-like breast cancer did.

V lost 5 bases, J lost 8 bases, and 21 bases lay in between. The CDR3 totals 15 residues. The germline V gene has CDR1 SNHLY and CDR2 FYNNEI. Remarks on this clonotype: Antigen unknown.

TCRdb re-called the multiplex PCR reads through MiXCR, storing one row per CDR3 protein. The data show under 80,000 distinct CDR3 sequences, 40% to 45% seen once. The sequenced material came from breast tumor tissue. The chain carries TRBV2 and TRBJ2-5; a weak D match, TRBD2 (9 bases). The TCR comes from a female donor with breast cancer. Some clones in this sample may be carry-over from other donors' samples. In DNA form, the CDR3 reads TGTGCCAGCAGTTTGGGACTAGCACAGGGGGTCACCCAGTACTTC. Protein sequence: CASSLGLAQGVTQYF.